Below are 14 T cell receptor beta chains sequenced from a single sample in a study of regulatory T cells in long-lasting Graves disease. Researchers made TCR beta libraries by using iRepertoire HTBI primers and running Arm-PCR on CDR3 regions. TCRdb reprocessed the multiplex PCR reads via MiXCR and lists one record per CDR3 protein. The sample lists 360,000 or so distinct CDR3 sequences, approximately 15% occurring once. Time point defined: newly diagnosed GD, antithyroid drugs for less than 3 months. PBMC-extracted RNA yielded the TCR library. The same data also went into a second study, on T cells in Graves' hyperthyroidism and ophthalmopathy.

This specimen was peripheral blood mononuclear cells (PBMCs), taken at new diagnosis, from a patient treated with antithyroid drugs. Source of these receptors: a man in his forties or fifties with Graves disease.

This clonotype was counted ten times or more. The rearrangement uses TRBV7-3 and TRBJ2-7; TRBD1 aligns across 10 bases. Germline CDR1 is SGHTA and CDR2 is FQGTGA. This CDR3 is built from 16 residues. J lost 5 bases, V lost 1 base, and 8 bases had no gene match. The CDR3 sequence is CASSLIPTGGLNEQYF. The CDR3 DNA reads as TGTGCCAGCAGCTTAATTCCGACAGGGGGCCTCAACGAGCAGTACTTC.

The chain recombines TRBV3-1 with TRBJ1-1, with a weak D call TRBD1 (6 bases). There are 15 residues in the CDR3. The V gene's germline CDR1 is LGHDT and CDR2 YNNKEL (reference sequence). V was cut by 4 bases and J by 3 bases, with 15 bases left in between. CDR3 DNA: TGTGCCAGCAGCCGCACAGGGCTGGGGGACACTGAAGCTTTCTTT. Its translation is CASSRTGLGDTEAFF.

This rearrangement joins TRBV5-5 to TRBJ1-2; tentatively, D is TRBD1 (5 bases). The CDR3 is made up of 13 amino acids. CDR1 SGHKS and CDR2 YYEKEE come from the germline V gene (reference sequence). The CDR3 region is CATGVGLNYGYTF. The CDR3 nucleotides are TGTGCGACGGGGGTGGGGTTGAACTATGGCTACACCTTC.

This clonotype was counted many times. V gene TRBV29-1 combines with J gene TRBJ2-7; D unclear. The CDR3 spans 12 residues. V gave up 4 bases and J gave up 2 bases, with 9 bases separating them. The germline V gene has CDR1 SQVTM and CDR2 ANQGSEA. CDR3 sequence: CSVAWPTYEQYF. CDR3 coding DNA: TGCAGCGTTGCCTGGCCTACCTACGAGCAGTACTTC.

A word on this clonotype: This likely traces to a read error, being one base from a far larger clone. V gene TRBV7-2 combines with J gene TRBJ2-5; TRBD2 matches at 7 bases. The ends lost 4 bases at V and 11 bases at J; junction bases unmatched: 13. The CDR3 consists of 14 residues. Looked up from germline, CDR1 is SGHTA and CDR2 is FQGNSA. As DNA, the CDR3 is TGTGCCAGCAGCTACACGGGGGACTACAATGAGCAGTACTTC. It encodes CASSYTGDYNEQYF.

Worth noting for this clonotype: At one of its ends the junction is not consistent with the germline gene, which may arise from a read error. This rearrangement joins TRBV3-1 to TRBJ1-6; TRBD1 agrees at 8 bases. Germline CDR1 reads LGHDT; CDR2 reads YNNKEL (reference sequence). CDR3 length equals 17 residues. CDR3 nucleotides: TGTGGCAGCCGCCAAGAAGGTTACGGGACAGGAAATTCACCCCTCCACTTT. Protein product: CGSRQEGYGTGNSPLHF.

For this clonotype: This sequence may be a read error, since a much larger clone differs from it by one base. This chain links TRBV20-1 with TRBJ1-5; D is possibly TRBD1 (5 bases). Per the germline V gene, CDR1 is DFQATT and CDR2 is SNEGSKA (reference sequence). CDR3 size: 16 residues. The DNA for the CDR3 is TGCAGTGCTAGCCCGCGGGGCCCCTTTAGCAATCAGCCCCAGAATTTT. Its translation is CSASPRGPFSNQPQNF.

The chain recombines TRBV20-1 with TRBJ1-5; a weak D match, TRBD1 (6 bases). Trimming removed 1 base from V and 2 bases from J, with 12 bases in between. Germline-derived CDR1 and CDR2 are DFQATT and SNEGSKA (reference sequence). The CDR3 has 15 residues. CDR3 bases: TGCAGTGCTAGAGTCAGGGGCGGCCGCAATCAGCCCCAGCATTTT. Residues: CSARVRGGRNQPQHF.

The V gene is TRBV12-3 or TRBV12-4, the J gene TRBJ2-1; D is ambiguous. This CDR3 is 16 amino acids long. V dropped 5 bases and J dropped 2 bases, with 16 bases sitting between them. The DNA of the CDR3 is TGTGCCAGCAGTCCACTGGGTGGTGTCCCCTACAATGAGCAGTTCTTC. Translated: CASSPLGGVPYNEQFF.

This clonotype appeared a few times. This chain connects TRBV6-1 to TRBJ2-6; D is unresolved. The V and J ends lost 8 bases and 0 bases respectively, with 14 bases between them. This CDR3 has 16 residues. Germline CDR1 and CDR2: MNHNS and SASEGT. In DNA, the CDR3 is TGTGCCAGCGCCCCCCCTCGCGGCTCTGGGGCCAACGTCCTGACTTTC. It is translated as CASAPPRGSGANVLTF.

The sample holds many counts of this clonotype. The chain couples TRBV20-1 to TRBJ2-1; 7 bases align to TRBD1. The CDR3 has 12 residues. V was pared by 6 bases and J by 8 bases, with 7 bases of the junction left unmatched. CDR1 and CDR2 from the germline V gene are DFQATT and SNEGSKA (reference sequence). The DNA for the CDR3 is TGCAGTGCCCATACAGGGGCCCATGAGCAGTTCTTC. Amino acids: CSAHTGAHEQFF.

A remark on this clonotype: A far larger clone differs by one base, so this is likely a read error. The chain joins TRBV6-2 or TRBV6-3 to TRBJ2-7; the match to TRBD1 covers 7 bases. Trimming at V came to 2 bases and at J to 0 bases, leaving 7 bases not matched to a gene. Germline assignment: CDR1 MNHEY and CDR2 SVGEGT. The CDR3 loop spans 16 amino acids. In nucleotides, the CDR3 is TGTGCCAGCAGTTACGACGAGGGGGCCTCCTCCTACGAGCAGTACTTC. Translated: CASSYDEGASSYEQYF.

Note on this clonotype: This clone may be a read error of a much larger clone one base away. The V call is TRBV7-2, the J call TRBJ2-1; the D is unclear. The DNA matches TRBJ2-5 better at its end, which makes the J call doubtful. This CDR3 contains 15 residues. From germline, CDR1 is SGHTA and CDR2 FQGNSA. The CDR3 DNA is TGTGCCAGCAGCCCCCAGGTGGCAGCGCGAGAGACCCAGTACTTC. It codes for CASSPQVAARETQYF.

This clonotype was counted ten times or more. V and J are TRBV6-1 and TRBJ1-2; D is perhaps TRBD1 (6 bases). Germline values: CDR1 MNHNS, CDR2 SASEGT. V lost 5 bases and J lost 6, with 13 bases in between. This CDR3 contains 13 residues. For the CDR3, the DNA is TGTGCCAGCAGTCGGGGGCCCGGCGATGGCTACACCTTC. Its protein is CASSRGPGDGYTF.